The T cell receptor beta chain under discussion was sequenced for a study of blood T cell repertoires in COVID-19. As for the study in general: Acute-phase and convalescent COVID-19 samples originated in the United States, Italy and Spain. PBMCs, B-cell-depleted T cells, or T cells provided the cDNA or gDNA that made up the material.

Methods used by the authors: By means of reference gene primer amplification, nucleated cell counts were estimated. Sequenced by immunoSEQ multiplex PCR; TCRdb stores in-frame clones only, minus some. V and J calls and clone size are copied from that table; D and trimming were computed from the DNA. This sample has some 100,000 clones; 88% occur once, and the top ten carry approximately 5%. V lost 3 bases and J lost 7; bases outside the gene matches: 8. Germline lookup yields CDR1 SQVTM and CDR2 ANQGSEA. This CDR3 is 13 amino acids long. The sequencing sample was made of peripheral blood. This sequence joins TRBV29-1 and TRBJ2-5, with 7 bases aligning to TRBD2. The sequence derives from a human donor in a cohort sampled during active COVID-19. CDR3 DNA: TGCAGCGTTGACTCTAGCGGCGCGGGGACCCAGTACTTC. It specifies CSVDSSGAGTQYF.